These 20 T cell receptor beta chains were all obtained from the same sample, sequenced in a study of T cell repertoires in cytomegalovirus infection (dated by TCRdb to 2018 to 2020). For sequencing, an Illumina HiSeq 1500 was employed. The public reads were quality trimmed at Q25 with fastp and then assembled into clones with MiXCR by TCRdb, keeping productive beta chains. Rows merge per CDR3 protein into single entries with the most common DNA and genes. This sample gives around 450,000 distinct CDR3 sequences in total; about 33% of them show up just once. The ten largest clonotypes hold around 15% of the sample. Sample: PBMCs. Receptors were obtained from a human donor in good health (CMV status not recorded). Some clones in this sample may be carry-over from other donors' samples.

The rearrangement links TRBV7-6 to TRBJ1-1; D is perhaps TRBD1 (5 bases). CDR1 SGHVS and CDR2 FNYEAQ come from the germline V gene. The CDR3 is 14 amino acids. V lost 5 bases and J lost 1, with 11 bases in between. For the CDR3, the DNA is TGTGCCAGCAGCCTACAGGCCGGGAACACTGAAGCTTTCTTT. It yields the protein CASSLQAGNTEAFF. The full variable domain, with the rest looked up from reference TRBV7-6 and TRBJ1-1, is GAGVSQSPRYKVTKRGQDVALRCDPISGHVSLYWYRQALGQGPEFLTYFNYEAQQDKSGLPNDRFSAERPEGSISTLTIQRTEQRDSAMYRCASSLQAGNTEAFFGQGTRLTVV.

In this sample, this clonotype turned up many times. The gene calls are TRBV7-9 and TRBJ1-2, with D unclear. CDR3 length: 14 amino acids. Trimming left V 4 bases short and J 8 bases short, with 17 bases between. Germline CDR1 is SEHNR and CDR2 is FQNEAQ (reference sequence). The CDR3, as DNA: TGTGCCAGCAGCTCCTCAAGACCCGGTAACGGCTACACCTTC. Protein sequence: CASSSSRPGNGYTF.

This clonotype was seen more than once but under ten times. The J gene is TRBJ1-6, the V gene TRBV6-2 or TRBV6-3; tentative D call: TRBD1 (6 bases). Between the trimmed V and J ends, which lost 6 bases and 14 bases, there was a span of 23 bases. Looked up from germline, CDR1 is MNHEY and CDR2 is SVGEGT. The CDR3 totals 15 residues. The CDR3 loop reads CASSPGGGPQQALHF. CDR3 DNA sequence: TGTGCCAGCAGCCCCGGGGGGGGGCCCCAGCAGGCCCTCCACTTT.

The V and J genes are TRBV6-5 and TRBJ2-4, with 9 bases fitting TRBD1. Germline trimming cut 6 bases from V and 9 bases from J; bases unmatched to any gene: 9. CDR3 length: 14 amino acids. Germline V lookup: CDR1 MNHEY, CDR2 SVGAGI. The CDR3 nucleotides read TGTGCCAGCAGCCCCGGGACAGGGTGGGGCATTCAGTACTTC. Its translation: CASSPGTGWGIQYF.

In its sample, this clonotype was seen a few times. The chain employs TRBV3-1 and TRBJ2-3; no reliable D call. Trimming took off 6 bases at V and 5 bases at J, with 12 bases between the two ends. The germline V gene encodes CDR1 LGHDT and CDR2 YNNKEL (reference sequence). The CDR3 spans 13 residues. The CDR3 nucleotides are TGTGCCAGCAGAGGTCGGTTCGGAGATACGCAGTATTTT. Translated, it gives CASRGRFGDTQYF.

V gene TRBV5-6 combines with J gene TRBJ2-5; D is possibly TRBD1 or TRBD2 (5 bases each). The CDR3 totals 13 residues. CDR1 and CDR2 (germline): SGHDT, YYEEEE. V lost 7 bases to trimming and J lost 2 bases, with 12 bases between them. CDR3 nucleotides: TGTGCCAGCCTCCCGGGACCGCAAGAGACCCAGTACTTC. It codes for CASLPGPQETQYF.

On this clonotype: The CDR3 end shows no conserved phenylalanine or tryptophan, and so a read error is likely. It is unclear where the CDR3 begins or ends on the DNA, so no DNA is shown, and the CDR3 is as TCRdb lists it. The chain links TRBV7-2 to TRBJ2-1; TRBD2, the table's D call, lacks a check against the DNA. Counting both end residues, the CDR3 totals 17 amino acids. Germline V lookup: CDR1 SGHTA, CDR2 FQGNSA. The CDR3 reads CARSLVAGGVKGNEQFL.

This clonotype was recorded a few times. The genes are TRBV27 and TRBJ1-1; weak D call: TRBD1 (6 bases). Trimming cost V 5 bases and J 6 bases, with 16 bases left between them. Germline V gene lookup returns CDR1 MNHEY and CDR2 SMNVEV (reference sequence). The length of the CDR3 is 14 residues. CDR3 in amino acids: CASSLLGAGAEAFF. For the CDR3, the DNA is TGTGCCAGCAGTCTCCTCGGGGCAGGGGCTGAAGCTTTCTTT.

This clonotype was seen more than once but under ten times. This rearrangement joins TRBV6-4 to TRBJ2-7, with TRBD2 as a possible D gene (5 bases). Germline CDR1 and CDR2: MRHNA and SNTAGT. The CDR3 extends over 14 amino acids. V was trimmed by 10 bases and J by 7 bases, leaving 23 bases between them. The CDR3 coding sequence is TGTGCCACCCGGGTGGGAGCGGCAATCGGGGAGCAGTACTTC. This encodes CATRVGAAIGEQYF.

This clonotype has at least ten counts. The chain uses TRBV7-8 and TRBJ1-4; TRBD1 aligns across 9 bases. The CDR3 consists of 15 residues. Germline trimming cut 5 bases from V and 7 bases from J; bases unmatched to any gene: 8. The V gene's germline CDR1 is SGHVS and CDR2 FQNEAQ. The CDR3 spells CASSLNRDRAEKLFF. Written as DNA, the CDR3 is TGTGCCAGCAGCCTGAACCGGGACAGGGCTGAAAAACTGTTTTTT. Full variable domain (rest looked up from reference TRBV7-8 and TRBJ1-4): GAGVSQSPRYKVAKRGQDVALRCDPISGHVSLFWYQQALGQGPEFLTYFQNEAQLDKSGLPSDRFFAERPEGSVSTLKIQRTQQEDSAVYLCASSLNRDRAEKLFFGSGTQLSVL.

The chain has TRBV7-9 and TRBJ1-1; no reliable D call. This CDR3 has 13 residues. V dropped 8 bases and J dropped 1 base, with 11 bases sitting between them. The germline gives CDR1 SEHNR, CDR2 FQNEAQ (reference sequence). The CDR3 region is CASHFNQNTEAFF. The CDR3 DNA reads TGTGCCAGCCACTTTAATCAGAACACTGAAGCTTTCTTT. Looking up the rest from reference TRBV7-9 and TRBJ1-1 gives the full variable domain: DTGVSQNPRHKITKRGQNVTFRCDPISEHNRLYWYRQTLGQGPEFLTYFQNEAQLEKSRLLSDRFSAERPKGSFSTLEIQRTEQGDSAMYLCASHFNQNTEAFFGQGTRLTVV.

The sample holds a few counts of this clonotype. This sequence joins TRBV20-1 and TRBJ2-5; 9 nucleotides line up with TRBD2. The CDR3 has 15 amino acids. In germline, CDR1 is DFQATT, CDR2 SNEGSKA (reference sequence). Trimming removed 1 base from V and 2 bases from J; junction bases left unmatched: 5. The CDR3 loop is CSARVGLAHQETQYF. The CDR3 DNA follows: TGCAGTGCTAGAGTAGGACTAGCGCATCAAGAGACCCAGTACTTC.

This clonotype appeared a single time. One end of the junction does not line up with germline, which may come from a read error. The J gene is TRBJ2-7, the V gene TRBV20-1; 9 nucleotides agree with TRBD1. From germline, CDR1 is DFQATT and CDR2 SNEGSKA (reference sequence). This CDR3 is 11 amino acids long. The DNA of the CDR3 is TGCAGTGCTAAAACAGGGGGCGAGCAGAACTTC. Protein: CSAKTGGEQNF.

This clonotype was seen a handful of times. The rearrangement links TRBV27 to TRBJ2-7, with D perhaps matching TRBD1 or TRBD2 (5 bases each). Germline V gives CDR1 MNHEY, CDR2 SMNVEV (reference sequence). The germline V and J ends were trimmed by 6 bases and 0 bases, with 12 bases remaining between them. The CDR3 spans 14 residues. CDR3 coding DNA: TGTGCCAGCAGGAGGTGGGGGACCTCCTACGAGCAGTACTTC. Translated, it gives CASRRWGTSYEQYF.

The CDR3 DNA reads as TGTGCCAGCAGCTTAGTAGGGGCCCAGGGCGGAGAGACCCAGTACTTC. Its protein product is CASSLVGAQGGETQYF. V gene TRBV7-2 combines with J gene TRBJ2-5; a weak D match, TRBD1 (5 bases). CDR1 SGHTA and CDR2 FQGNSA come from the germline V gene. V lost 1 base to trimming and J lost 4 bases, with 16 bases between them. There are 16 residues in the CDR3.

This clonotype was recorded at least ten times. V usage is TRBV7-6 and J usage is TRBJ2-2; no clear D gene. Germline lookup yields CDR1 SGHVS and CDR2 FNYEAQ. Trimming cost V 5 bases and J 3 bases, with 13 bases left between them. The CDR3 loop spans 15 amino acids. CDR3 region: CASSRYPEDTGELFF. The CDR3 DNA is TGTGCCAGCAGCCGTTATCCCGAGGACACCGGGGAGCTGTTTTTT.

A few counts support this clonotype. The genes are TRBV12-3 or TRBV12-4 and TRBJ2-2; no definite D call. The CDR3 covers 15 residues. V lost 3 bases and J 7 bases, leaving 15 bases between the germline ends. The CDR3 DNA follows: TGTGCCAGCAGTTTCGGGTCGGCGTTTTTCGGGGAGCTGTTTTTT. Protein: CASSFGSAFFGELFF.

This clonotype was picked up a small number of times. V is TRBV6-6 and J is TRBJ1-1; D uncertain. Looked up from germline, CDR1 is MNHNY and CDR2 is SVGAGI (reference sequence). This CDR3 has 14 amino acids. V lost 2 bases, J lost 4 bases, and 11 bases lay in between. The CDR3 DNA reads TGTGCCAGCAGTTACCGAGGGCACTTCACTGAAGCTTTCTTT. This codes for CASSYRGHFTEAFF.

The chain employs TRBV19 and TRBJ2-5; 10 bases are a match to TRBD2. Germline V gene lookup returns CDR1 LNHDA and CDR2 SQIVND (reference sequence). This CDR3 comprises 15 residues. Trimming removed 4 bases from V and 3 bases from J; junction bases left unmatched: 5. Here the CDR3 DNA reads TGTGCCAGTAGTACGAATAGCGGGGGGAAAGAGACCCAGTACTTC. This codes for CASSTNSGGKETQYF.

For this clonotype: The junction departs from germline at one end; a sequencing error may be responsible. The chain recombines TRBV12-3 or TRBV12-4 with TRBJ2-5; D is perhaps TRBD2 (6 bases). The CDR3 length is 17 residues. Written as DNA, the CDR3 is TGTGCCAGCAGGTTAGGGTGGGAGCGGTCGGGAGAAGAGACCCAGTACTTC. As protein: CASRLGWERSGEETQYF.